The next 29 T cell receptor beta chains were all read from a single sample in a study of early T cells in non-severe SARS-CoV-2 infection. TCRdb passed the 5' RACE reads through MiXCR, listing each CDR3 protein once. The sample has about 76,000 distinct CDR3 sequences; approximately 12% are singletons. The sample comprised whole blood. These TCRs come from an adult who was a healthcare worker with PCR-confirmed SARS-CoV-2 infection or an uninfected control (not recorded which).

The chain couples TRBV28 to TRBJ2-7; D might be TRBD1 (6 bases). V dropped 5 bases and J dropped 11 bases, with 16 bases sitting between them. Germline values: CDR1 MDHEN, CDR2 SYDVKM. The CDR3 consists of 12 residues. CDR3 loop: CASSTTGYRKYF. CDR3 DNA sequence: TGTGCCAGCAGTACGACAGGATATAGGAAGTACTTC.

This clonotype was seen at least ten times. The V and J genes are TRBV3-1 and TRBJ1-4; weak D call: TRBD1 (5 bases). With 0 bases removed from V and 2 bases from J, the gap between germline ends came to 13 bases. The CDR3 covers 17 residues. Germline V CDR1 and CDR2: LGHDT, YNNKEL (reference sequence). The CDR3 nucleotides read TGTGCCAGCAGCCAAGAGGGGCCAGGCTTTACTAATGAAAAACTGTTTTTT. Translated, it gives CASSQEGPGFTNEKLFF.

The chain links TRBV5-1 to TRBJ2-7; the D gene is possibly TRBD1 (7 bases). Germline V lookup: CDR1 SGHRS, CDR2 YFSETQ. This CDR3 spans 16 amino acids. The V end lost 0 bases, the J end lost 1 base, and 14 bases lay between the germline ends. CDR3 DNA sequence: TGCGCCAGCAGCTTGGTTCGACAGGGAGGTTCCTACGAGCAGTACTTC. Encoded protein: CASSLVRQGGSYEQYF.

In this sample, this clonotype turned up many times. The chain employs TRBV15 and TRBJ1-3, with D unclear. This CDR3 contains 12 residues. V gave up 1 base and J gave up 12 bases, with 10 bases separating them. CDR1 and CDR2 from the germline V gene are LNHNV and YYDKDF (reference sequence). The CDR3 DNA reads as TGTGCCACCAGCAGAGGAGAGGCTCTCATATATTTT. Protein sequence: CATSRGEALIYF.

This clonotype was seen more than once but under ten times. The V call is TRBV5-1, the J call TRBJ2-7; TRBD2 matches at 9 bases. Trimming removed 4 bases from V and 0 bases from J; junction bases left unmatched: 5. Germline values: CDR1 SGHRS, CDR2 YFSETQ. CDR3 length equals 15 residues. This CDR3 reads CASSTMTSGSYEQYF. The CDR3 bases are TGCGCCAGCAGCACTATGACTAGCGGCTCCTACGAGCAGTACTTC.

This clonotype appeared a few times. The rearrangement joins TRBV12-3 or TRBV12-4 to TRBJ2-2; no reliable D call. The CDR3 has 14 amino acids. Trimming removed 6 bases from V and 5 bases from J, with 13 bases in between. CDR3 in amino acids: CASSPSRRTGELFF. The CDR3 DNA is TGTGCCAGCAGCCCCTCCCGCCGGACCGGGGAGCTGTTTTTT.

There are many counts of this clonotype. Here the CDR3 reads CASSFGGGGEAFF. The CDR3 coding sequence is TGTGCCAGCAGCTTTGGAGGGGGTGGTGAAGCTTTCTTT. This chain joins TRBV5-4 and TRBJ1-1, with a tentative D call TRBD1 (6 bases). V was shortened by 2 bases and J by 7 bases, with 12 bases between the two germline ends. This CDR3 is 13 amino acids long. Germline V gene data show CDR1 as SGHNT and CDR2 as YYREEE (reference sequence). The entire variable domain, with the rest obtained from reference TRBV5-4 and TRBJ1-1, is as follows: ETGVTQSPTHLIKTRGQQVTLRCSSQSGHNTVSWYQQALGQGPQFIFQYYREEENGRGNFPPRFSGLQFPNYSSELNVNALELDDSALYLCASSFGGGGEAFFGQGTRLTVV.

This chain uses TRBV6-2 or TRBV6-3 with TRBJ2-1; 8 bases are a match to TRBD1. There are 15 residues in the CDR3. The germline gives CDR1 MNHEY, CDR2 SVGEGT. The V and J ends lost 6 bases and 6 bases, in that order; junction bases with no gene match: 10. In DNA form, the CDR3 reads TGTGCCAGCAGCCCTCGGACAGGGCCACGCAATGAGCAGTTCTTC. Translated: CASSPRTGPRNEQFF.

This clonotype was detected many times. The chain employs TRBV6-2 or TRBV6-3 and TRBJ2-7; the match to TRBD1 covers 7 bases. The V gene end was trimmed by 5 bases and the J gene end by 0 bases; junction bases not matched to a gene: 7. Germline assignment: CDR1 MNHEY and CDR2 SVGEGT. The CDR3 extends over 15 amino acids. CDR3 nucleotide sequence: TGTGCCAGCAGTAGACAGGGTTCGAGCTCCTACGAGCAGTACTTC. Translated, it gives CASSRQGSSSYEQYF.

CDR3: CASSPSGGLDTQYF. CDR3 DNA sequence: TGTGCCAGCAGCCCTTCCGGGGGCCTAGATACGCAGTATTTT. The chain couples TRBV7-9 to TRBJ2-3; D is tentatively TRBD1 or TRBD2 (6 bases each). The CDR3 covers 14 residues. Germline lookup yields CDR1 SEHNR and CDR2 FQNEAQ (reference sequence). Deletions cut 5 bases from V and 5 bases from J, with 14 bases between.

This clonotype was observed a handful of times. The chain is built from TRBV29-1 and TRBJ2-5, with D unclear. The germline V gene has CDR1 SQVTM and CDR2 ANQGSEA. The CDR3 length is 14 residues. V was pared by 3 bases and J by 1 base, with 12 bases between. The CDR3 loop is CSVDRSDLQETQYF. CDR3 nucleotides: TGCAGCGTTGATAGGTCCGACCTCCAAGAGACCCAGTACTTC.

The chain carries TRBV29-1 and TRBJ2-3; D might be TRBD2 (5 bases). Germline V CDR1 and CDR2: SQVTM, ANQGSEA. V dropped 8 bases and J dropped 3 bases, with 15 bases sitting between them. This CDR3 has 13 amino acids. CDR3 sequence reads: CSIGGHSTDTQYF. DNA of the CDR3: TGCAGCATCGGAGGCCACTCTACAGATACGCAGTATTTT.

This clonotype was counted ten times or more. This rearrangement joins TRBV6-5 to TRBJ2-1; TRBD2 aligns across 8 bases. Germline lookup yields CDR1 MNHEY and CDR2 SVGAGI. The CDR3 contains 15 residues. The V gene end was trimmed by 7 bases and the J gene end by 7 bases; junction bases not matched to a gene: 12. The CDR3 loop reads CASKPSAGGFNEQFF. CDR3 coding DNA: TGTGCCAGCAAACCGTCGGCGGGAGGTTTTAATGAGCAGTTCTTC.

This clonotype has a count of ten or more. This sequence joins TRBV20-1 and TRBJ1-1, with TRBD1 as a possible D gene (6 bases). The CDR3 runs 14 residues. Trimming took off 7 bases at V and 5 bases at J, with 20 bases between the two ends. CDR1 and CDR2 (germline): DFQATT, SNEGSKA (reference sequence). CDR3 sequence (DNA): TGCAGTGGAGAGTTCCGGGGGCGCGGGACTGAAGCTTTCTTT. Protein: CSGEFRGRGTEAFF.

This clonotype was detected many times. The CDR3 DNA sequence: TGTGCCAGCAGCTCCTCCCGAGAATCCAAAAACATTCAGTACTTC. This encodes CASSSSRESKNIQYF. V usage is TRBV7-2 and J usage is TRBJ2-4; D ambiguous. This CDR3 has 15 residues. CDR1 and CDR2 (germline): SGHTA, FQGNSA. V was shortened by 4 bases and J by 2 bases, with 12 bases between the two germline ends.

The V and J genes are TRBV6-5 and TRBJ1-5; unclear D gene. Germline V CDR1 and CDR2: MNHEY, SVGAGI. There are 16 residues in the CDR3. V gave up 7 bases and J gave up 3 bases, with 19 bases separating them. CDR3 nucleotide sequence: TGTGCCAGCACTCAGAGTCGGGATGGTAACAATCAGCCCCAGCATTTT. It codes for CASTQSRDGNNQPQHF.

This clonotype appeared a few times. This rearrangement joins TRBV18 to TRBJ2-3; TRBD1 agrees at 7 bases. Germline V gene lookup returns CDR1 KGHSH and CDR2 LQKENI. Trimming took 6 bases from V and 0 from J; bases not matched to a gene: 9. The CDR3 has 16 amino acids. CDR3 residues: CASSPASGQSTDTQYF. The CDR3 nucleotides read TGTGCCAGCTCCCCTGCTTCGGGACAGAGCACAGATACGCAGTATTTT.

This clonotype was observed a few times. The chain couples TRBV4-2 to TRBJ2-1; 7 bases are shared with TRBD2. V was pared by 3 bases and J by 8 bases, with 10 bases of the junction left unmatched. Germline CDR1 reads LGHNA; CDR2 reads YNFKEQ. This CDR3 comprises 15 residues. CDR3 coding DNA: TGTGCCAGCAGCCAGGCTAGCGGACTTGGGGATGAGCAGTTCTTC. Encoded protein: CASSQASGLGDEQFF.

This clonotype turned up a few times. V is TRBV29-1 and J is TRBJ2-2; D call uncertain. The CDR3 sequence is 13 residues long. V was pared by 3 bases and J by 3 bases, with 8 bases between. Germline values: CDR1 SQVTM, CDR2 ANQGSEA. The CDR3 sequence: CSVDSLDTGELFF. The CDR3 DNA is TGCAGCGTTGACAGCCTAGACACCGGGGAGCTGTTTTTT.

The chain is built from TRBV19 and TRBJ2-1, with unresolved D. The closer fit of TRBJ2-7 to the DNA end suggests the J call may be wrong. The CDR3 has 11 residues. The germline gives CDR1 LNHDA, CDR2 SQIVND (reference sequence). The CDR3 DNA sequence: TGTGCCACCACCGATTCCAATGAGCAGTACTTC. This sequence encodes CATTDSNEQYF.

Only a few counts were recorded for this clonotype. V and J are TRBV27 and TRBJ2-3, with TRBD1 matching 11 bases. V lost 3 bases and J lost 4; bases outside the gene matches: 12. The CDR3 has 18 amino acids. The germline CDR1 and CDR2 sequences are MNHEY and SMNVEV (reference sequence). CDR3 in DNA: TGTGCCAGCAGTTTGGGACAGGGGGTCAGAAGCTATGCAGATACGCAGTATTTT. Protein product: CASSLGQGVRSYADTQYF.

This rearrangement joins TRBV4-1 to TRBJ2-1; maybe TRBD2 (6 bases). V was pared by 8 bases and J by 4 bases, with 9 bases between. CDR1 is MGHRA and CDR2 is YSYEKL in the germline V gene. There are 12 residues in the CDR3. The CDR3 region is CASLAPYNEQFF. CDR3 sequence (DNA): TGCGCCAGCCTAGCGCCATACAATGAGCAGTTCTTC.

The chain joins TRBV11-2 to TRBJ2-1, with D possibly matching TRBD1 (5 bases). Per germline, CDR1 SGHAT and CDR2 FQNNGV. V was cut by 6 bases and J by 2 bases, with 14 bases left in between. The CDR3 totals 15 residues. CDR3: CASRPTAGAYNEQFF. The CDR3 DNA reads TGTGCCAGCAGGCCGACAGCCGGAGCCTACAATGAGCAGTTCTTC. Together with reference TRBV11-2 and TRBJ2-1, the CDR3 gives the full variable domain: EAGVAQSPRYKIIEKRQSVAFWCNPISGHATLYWYQQILGQGPKLLIQFQNNGVVDDSQLPKDRFSAERLKGVDSTLKIQPAKLEDSAVYLCASRPTAGAYNEQFFGPGTRLTVL.

The chain employs TRBV6-1 and TRBJ2-2; 14 positions agree with TRBD2. From germline, CDR1 is MNHNS and CDR2 SASEGT. The length of the CDR3 is 15 residues. Germline trimming cut 6 bases from V and 5 bases from J; bases unmatched to any gene: 2. The CDR3 DNA reads as TGTGCCAGCAGAGGACTAGCGGGAGGAACCGGGGAGCTGTTTTTT. It specifies CASRGLAGGTGELFF.

In this sample, this clonotype turned up a few times. The chain couples TRBV4-1 to TRBJ1-1; D call uncertain. V gave up 0 bases and J gave up 2 bases, with 10 bases separating them. Germline CDR1 and CDR2: MGHRA and YSYEKL. The CDR3 covers 15 residues. CDR3 residues: CASSQDPGSNTEAFF. CDR3 DNA: TGCGCCAGCAGCCAAGATCCGGGCTCCAACACTGAAGCTTTCTTT.

The table lists this clonotype with a few counts. The chain carries TRBV29-1 and TRBJ2-3; D gene uncertain. The ends were cut back, 4 bases at V and 0 bases at J, with 8 bases in the middle. Germline V gene lookup returns CDR1 SQVTM and CDR2 ANQGSEA. The CDR3 covers 13 residues. CDR3 sequence: CSVAEWSTDTQYF. CDR3 coding DNA: TGCAGCGTTGCTGAGTGGAGCACAGATACGCAGTATTTT.

CDR3 in DNA: TGTGCCAGCAGCCCGACTAGCGGGAGGGGTGAGCAGTACTTC. Translated, it gives CASSPTSGRGEQYF. This chain connects TRBV2 to TRBJ2-7; the match to TRBD2 covers 14 bases. With V trimmed by 6 bases and J by 7 bases, 5 bases remained unmatched. Germline assignment: CDR1 SNHLY and CDR2 FYNNEI. The CDR3 length is 14 residues. Together with reference TRBV2 and TRBJ2-7, the CDR3 gives the full variable domain: EPEVTQTPSHQVTQMGQEVILRCVPISNHLYFYWYRQILGQKVEFLVSFYNNEISEKSEIFDDQFSVERPDGSNFTLKIRSTKLEDSAMYFCASSPTSGRGEQYFGPGTRLTVT.

The chain joins TRBV4-2 to TRBJ2-1, with 7 bases that match TRBD2. Trimming cost V 1 base and J 4 bases; bases outside gene matches: 7. The CDR3 consists of 16 residues. CDR1 LGHNA and CDR2 YNFKEQ come from the germline V gene. The CDR3 nucleotides are TGTGCCAGCAGCCAAGGAACTAGCGACCTATACAATGAGCAGTTCTTC. Amino acids: CASSQGTSDLYNEQFF.

Written as DNA, the CDR3 is TGCAGCGTATCAACAGGGAACACTGAAGCTTTCTTT. It translates to CSVSTGNTEAFF. This chain joins TRBV29-1 and TRBJ1-1; TRBD1 is a possible D gene (5 bases). The CDR3 spans 12 residues. Germline V lookup: CDR1 SQVTM, CDR2 ANQGSEA. V shed 6 bases and J shed 1 base, with 9 bases lying between them.